This is a list of T cell receptor beta chains from one sample in a study of T cells in Graves' hyperthyroidism and ophthalmopathy. TCRdb re-analysed the multiplex PCR reads in MiXCR, keeping a single row per CDR3 protein. The sample consists of 550,000 to 800,000 distinct CDR3 sequences, 17% of them appearing once. Material for sequencing was blood. All receptors come from a man over 45 with Graves' hyperthyroidism. The CDR3 runs from the conserved cysteine through the conserved F or W. The order of the fields is V gene, D gene, clone size, J gene, CDR3 protein, CDR3 DNA. The D gene is left open where the match is weak. Clone size, where shown, is once, few, many, or a class for clones that have expanded.

TRBV9	.	.	TRBJ2-1	CASSPLRRDSYNEQFF	TGTGCCAGCAGCCCCCTAAGGAGAGACTCCTACAATGAGCAGTTCTTC
TRBV3-1	TRBD2	.	TRBJ2-5	CASSHPIAGGPETQYF	TGTGCCAGCAGCCACCCGATAGCGGGAGGGCCAGAGACCCAGTACTTC
TRBV28	TRBD2	few	TRBJ2-4	CALGSGSTKNIQYF	TGTGCCCTGGGAAGCGGGAGTACCAAAAACATTCAGTACTTC
TRBV6-1	.	many	TRBJ2-5	CASRAGTPKYQETQYF	TGTGCCAGCAGGGCCGGGACACCCAAGTACCAAGAGACCCAGTACTTC
TRBV2	TRBD2	many	TRBJ2-7	CASSTRLAETYEQYF	TGTGCCAGCAGTACTCGACTAGCAGAGACCTACGAGCAGTACTTC
TRBV7-2	.	many	TRBJ1-2	CASSGGRRYGYTF	TGTGCCAGCAGTGGGGGGCGCAGATATGGCTACACCTTC
TRBV2	.	many	TRBJ2-7	CARDSKTLGYEQYF	TGTGCCAGGGACTCTAAAACGTTGGGCTACGAGCAGTACTTC
TRBV28	TRBD1	.	TRBJ1-5	CASNFGTVNQPQHF	TGTGCCAGCAATTTCGGGACAGTGAATCAGCCCCAGCATTTT
TRBV2	.	many	TRBJ2-4	CASRAGLAKNIQYF	TGTGCCAGCAGGGCAGGTTTAGCCAAAAACATTCAGTACTTC
TRBV20-1	TRBD1	few	TRBJ1-1	CSAREGIDRGTEAFF	TGCAGTGCTAGAGAGGGGATTGACAGGGGCACTGAAGCTTTCTTT
TRBV30	.	few	TRBJ1-5	CAWSPQVTNQPQHF	TGTGCCTGGAGTCCTCAGGTTACCAATCAGCCCCAGCATTTT
TRBV30	.	.	TRBJ2-2	CAWSPQTTGELFF	TGTGCCTGGAGTCCCCAGACCACCGGGGAGCTGTTTTTT
TRBV30	.	many	TRBJ2-7	CASDQGKVNEQYF	TGTGCCTCCGACCAGGGGAAGGTCAACGAGCAGTACTTC
TRBV5-6	TRBD1	.	TRBJ2-2	CASSLWGTGDTGELFF	TGTGCCAGCAGCTTGTGGGGGACAGGGGACACCGGGGAGCTGTTTTTT
TRBV5-1	.	.	TRBJ2-1	CASSGSSGGRYNEQFF	TGCGCCAGCAGCGGGTCCTCTGGGGGCAGGTACAATGAGCAGTTCTTC
TRBV7-9	TRBD1	many	TRBJ2-7	CASSLDRGPYEQYF	TGTGCCAGCAGCTTAGACAGGGGGCCGTACGAGCAGTACTTC
TRBV28	.	.	TRBJ1-5	CASSQETVLQHF	TGTGCCAGCAGTCAGGAGACAGTGCTCCAGCATTTT
TRBV7-9	TRBD1	few	TRBJ2-5	CASSHSDRVETQYF	TGTGCCAGCAGCCATTCGGACAGGGTGGAGACCCAGTACTTC
TRBV13	TRBD1	few	TRBJ1-2	CASRSGQGDYGYTF	TGTGCCAGCAGATCGGGACAGGGAGACTATGGCTACACCTTC
TRBV2	TRBD2	many	TRBJ2-7	CASNSLSSGVSYEQYF	TGTGCCAGCAATTCTTTATCTAGCGGGGTCTCCTACGAGCAGTACTTC
TRBV19	.	.	TRBJ1-1	CASALMGTEAFF	TGTGCCAGTGCCTTAATGGGGACTGAAGCTTTCTTT
TRBV11-2	.	many	TRBJ2-5	CASSLSRAGETQYF	TGTGCCAGCAGCTTAAGTAGGGCTGGGGAGACCCAGTACTTC
TRBV20-1	.	.	TRBJ2-3	CSARLGSGDTQYF	TGCAGTGCTAGGTTGGGGTCCGGCGATACGCAGTATTTT
TRBV2	.	many	TRBJ1-1	CASSGLGADTEAFF	TGTGCCAGCAGTGGGTTGGGGGCTGACACTGAAGCTTTCTTT
TRBV18	.	.	TRBJ2-1	CASSPPQGRKEQFF	TGTGCCAGCTCACCACCGCAGGGAAGGAAAGAGCAGTTCTTC
TRBV11-3	TRBD2	few	TRBJ2-2	CASSLEPPGLAGGTGELFF	TGTGCCAGCAGCTTAGAACCTCCGGGACTAGCGGGAGGGACCGGGGAGCTGTTTTTT
TRBV25-1	.	many	TRBJ2-1	CASSESLEQIPRGEQFF	TGTGCCAGCAGTGAATCCCTAGAACAAATTCCCAGGGGAGAGCAGTTCTTC
TRBV7-2	.	many	TRBJ2-5	CASSLIRGWQETQYF	TGTGCCAGCAGCTTAATAAGGGGCTGGCAAGAGACCCAGTACTTC
TRBV6-2/TRBV6-3	.	few	TRBJ2-5	CASSSQGEEYF	TGTGCCAGCAGTTCCCAGGGTGAAGAGTACTTC
TRBV29-1	.	.	TRBJ2-5	CSVEAGFGRETQYF	TGCAGCGTTGAAGCGGGTTTTGGGCGAGAGACCCAGTACTTC
TRBV18	TRBD1	.	TRBJ2-5	CASSPTDRDLETQYF	TGTGCCAGCTCACCAACGGACAGGGATTTAGAGACCCAGTACTTC
TRBV10-3	.	.	TRBJ2-7	CAISGSSSNEQYF	TGTGCCATCAGCGGGAGTTCAAGCAACGAGCAGTACTTC
TRBV9	.	few	TRBJ2-7	CASSTGTWPYEQYF	TGTGCCAGCAGCACTGGGACATGGCCCTACGAGCAGTACTTC
TRBV7-2	.	many	TRBJ2-1	CASSPGTLIYNEQFF	TGTGCCAGCAGCCCAGGGACATTAATCTACAATGAGCAGTTCTTC
TRBV3-1	.	many	TRBJ2-7	CASSQALLAGPGVEQYF	TGTGCCAGCAGCCAAGCCCTACTAGCTGGGCCAGGTGTCGAGCAGTACTTC
TRBV30	.	.	TRBJ2-1	CAWSQSPYNEQFF	TGTGCCTGGAGTCAGAGCCCCTACAATGAGCAGTTCTTC
TRBV20-1	TRBD2	few	TRBJ2-1	CSKASGRTSNNEQFF	TGCAGCAAAGCTAGCGGGAGGACCTCTAACAATGAGCAGTTCTTC
TRBV7-9	TRBD1	.	TRBJ2-7	CASSLVGTGGEQQYF	TGTGCCAGCAGCTTAGTAGGGACAGGGGGGGAACAGCAGTACTTC
TRBV6-1	.	.	TRBJ2-2	CASSEERDIMNTGELFF	TGTGCCAGCAGTGAAGAAAGGGACATCATGAACACCGGGGAGCTGTTTTTT
TRBV10-1	.	many	TRBJ1-1	CASSKDLNTEAFF	TGCGCCAGCAGTAAGGACCTGAACACTGAAGCTTTCTTT
TRBV15	.	few	TRBJ1-2	CATSRAGADGYTF	TGTGCCACCAGCAGAGCAGGGGCCGACGGCTACACCTTC
TRBV2	TRBD2	many	TRBJ2-3	CASTSGTSGRGDTQYF	TGTGCCAGCACCAGCGGGACTAGCGGGAGGGGAGATACGCAGTATTTT
TRBV20-1	.	many	TRBJ2-5	CSARDLFQETQYF	TGCAGTGCTAGAGACCTATTCCAAGAGACCCAGTACTTC
TRBV28	TRBD1	many	TRBJ2-7	CASSGQGFYEQYF	TGTGCCAGCAGTGGACAGGGGTTCTACGAGCAGTACTTC
TRBV11-2	.	few	TRBJ2-1	CASRQLYSSYNEQFF	TGTGCCAGCAGACAGCTTTATAGCTCCTACAATGAGCAGTTCTTC
TRBV5-1	.	many	TRBJ2-2	CASSLDRATGELFF	TGCGCCAGCAGCTTGGACAGGGCCACCGGGGAGCTGTTTTTT
TRBV19	.	many	TRBJ1-4	CASSRRTRSTNEKLFF	TGTGCCAGTAGTAGAAGGACAAGATCAACTAATGAAAAACTGTTTTTT
TRBV11-2	TRBD2	many	TRBJ2-7	CASTPVGGKDYEQYF	TGTGCCAGCACCCCAGTCGGGGGGAAGGACTACGAGCAGTACTTC
TRBV30	.	many	TRBJ1-2	CAWSEGTGFNYGYTF	TGTGCCTGGAGTGAGGGCACGGGATTTAACTATGGCTACACCTTC
TRBV28	TRBD1	many	TRBJ2-7	CASSPPGQNYEQYF	TGTGCCAGCAGTCCCCCGGGACAGAACTACGAGCAGTACTTC
TRBV4-1	.	.	TRBJ1-1	CASSQGGGNTEAFF	TGCGCCAGCAGCCAAGGGGGCGGGAACACTGAAGCTTTCTTT
TRBV15	TRBD2	many	TRBJ2-1	CATKGLGDKQFF	TGTGCCACCAAGGGACTAGGGGATAAGCAGTTCTTC
TRBV5-5	.	many	TRBJ1-1	CASSWDGTEAFF	TGTGCCAGCAGCTGGGACGGCACTGAAGCTTTCTTT
TRBV28	.	many	TRBJ2-2	CASRPNQPRTGELFF	TGTGCCAGCAGACCAAACCAACCGAGGACCGGGGAGCTGTTTTTT
TRBV7-3	.	few	TRBJ2-7	CASSLNEHLDQYF	TGTGCCAGCAGCTTAAACGAGCACCTCGATCAGTACTTC